This TCR beta chain was recovered during a study of cytotoxic CD8 clonotypes in ibrutinib-treated CLL. Study-wide context: On average, each sample had 255,043 productive templates and about 89,000 productive rearrangements.

TCR beta libraries used 2 to 2.5 micrograms of genomic DNA from cryopreserved PBMCs. On this clone itself: Antigen specificity is unknown.

Sequencing used immunoSEQ multiplex PCR; TCRdb keeps in-frame clones, though not all of them. The repertoire has more than 75,000 clones, approximately 80% of them found once; the top ten carry about 22%. General study results and limits: Rare overall, public clonotypes shrank or held steady under therapy. Higher circulating CD8+ T-cell counts strongly accompanied higher baseline clonality, above age-matched healthy donors.

Germline assignment: CDR1 SGHDT and CDR2 YYEEEE. The CDR3 is made up of 13 amino acids. Trimming took off 0 bases at V and 4 bases at J, with 5 bases between the two ends. This TCR came from a human donor with chronic lymphocytic leukemia. This sequence joins TRBV5-6 and TRBJ1-5; D not resolved. The source material was PBMCs, sampled after 24 months of ibrutinib treatment. CDR3 DNA sequence: TGTGCCAGCAGCTTGGAGAGAAATCAGCCCCAGCATTTT. Its protein product is CASSLERNQPQHF.